These T cell receptor beta chains were read from a single sample in a study of blood T cell repertoires in COVID-19. Libraries were prepared by immunoSEQ multiplex PCR; TCRdb keeps only in-frame clonotypes and omits some of them. The sample contains around 50,000 clones, approximately 89% of which appear only once. Sequencing was performed on peripheral blood. These receptors all come from a human donor in a cohort sampled during active COVID-19. The CDR3 runs from the conserved cysteine through the conserved F or W. D genes are given only for firm matches. Size is stated for part of the rows, as once, few or many counts, or as a class when the clone is expanded.

d_call: TRBD1
cdr3_length: 15
clone_size: .
j_call: TRBJ1-2
v_call: TRBV19
cdr3_nt: TGTGCCAGTAGTCAACAGGGGACGCTGGACTATGGCTACACCTTC
cdr3_aa: CASSQQGTLDYGYTF

d_call: .
cdr3_length: 18
clone_size: .
j_call: TRBJ2-3
v_call: TRBV12-5
cdr3_nt: TGTGCTAGTGGTTTGGTACCCAGCGCCGCAGGGTTCACAGATACGCAGTATTTT
cdr3_aa: CASGLVPSAAGFTDTQYF

d_call: TRBD2
cdr3_length: 15
clone_size: .
j_call: TRBJ2-3
v_call: TRBV7-6
cdr3_nt: TGTGCCAGCAGCCTTAGCGGGGGCACAGCCGATACGCAGTATTTT
cdr3_aa: CASSLSGGTADTQYF

d_call: TRBD1
cdr3_length: 18
clone_size: once
j_call: TRBJ2-5
v_call: TRBV15
cdr3_nt: TGTGCCACCAGCTTATTAGTACGGGACAGGGGACTCCAAGAGACCCAGTACTTC
cdr3_aa: CATSLLVRDRGLQETQYF

d_call: TRBD1
cdr3_length: 16
clone_size: once
j_call: TRBJ1-1
v_call: TRBV5-4
cdr3_nt: TGTGCCAGCAGCTTGGAAACAGGGGCAATTAACACTGAAGCTTTCTTT
cdr3_aa: CASSLETGAINTEAFF

d_call: .
cdr3_length: 16
clone_size: .
j_call: TRBJ2-3
v_call: TRBV19
cdr3_nt: TGTGCCAGTAGTATAGGCCCCACATATAGCACAGATACGCAGTATTTT
cdr3_aa: CASSIGPTYSTDTQYF

d_call: TRBD1
cdr3_length: 19
clone_size: .
j_call: TRBJ2-7
v_call: TRBV5-8
cdr3_nt: TGTGCCAGCAGCCTTCTCGGGACAGGATTTTCCTGGAGCTCCTACGAGCAGTACTTC
cdr3_aa: CASSLLGTGFSWSSYEQYF

d_call: TRBD1
cdr3_length: 16
clone_size: .
j_call: TRBJ2-5
v_call: TRBV5-5
cdr3_nt: TGTGCCAGCAGCTCCCATACGGGACAGGGGAAAGAGACCCAGTACTTC
cdr3_aa: CASSSHTGQGKETQYF

d_call: TRBD1
cdr3_length: 15
clone_size: .
j_call: TRBJ1-2
v_call: TRBV6-5
cdr3_nt: TGTGCCAGCACCCCTGGACAGGACGGGGGCTATGGCTACACCTTC
cdr3_aa: CASTPGQDGGYGYTF

d_call: TRBD1
cdr3_length: 13
clone_size: .
j_call: TRBJ2-1
v_call: TRBV24-1
cdr3_nt: TGTGCCACCAGTGATGACAGGGTCAATGAGCAGTTCTTC
cdr3_aa: CATSDDRVNEQFF

d_call: TRBD1
cdr3_length: 15
clone_size: .
j_call: TRBJ2-3
v_call: TRBV11-1
cdr3_nt: TGTGCCAGCAGACAGACAGGGAAGGGGACAGATACGCAGTATTTT
cdr3_aa: CASRQTGKGTDTQYF

d_call: TRBD2
cdr3_length: 18
clone_size: once
j_call: TRBJ2-1
v_call: TRBV4-2
cdr3_nt: TGTGCCAGCAGCCAAGTGGGTACTAGCGGGAGAGGACAAAATGAGCAGTTCTTC
cdr3_aa: CASSQVGTSGRGQNEQFF

d_call: TRBD1
cdr3_length: 14
clone_size: once
j_call: TRBJ1-5
v_call: TRBV6-2/TRBV6-3
cdr3_nt: TGTGCCAGCAGTTACTCACAGGGGAATCAGCCCCAGCATTTT
cdr3_aa: CASSYSQGNQPQHF

d_call: TRBD1
cdr3_length: 15
clone_size: .
j_call: TRBJ2-5
v_call: TRBV5-1
cdr3_nt: TGCGCCAGCAGCTCGAACACAGGGGGCGGAGAGACCCAGTACTTC
cdr3_aa: CASSSNTGGGETQYF

d_call: TRBD1
cdr3_length: 14
clone_size: .
j_call: TRBJ1-1
v_call: TRBV19
cdr3_nt: TGTGCCAGTAGTACGGGACAGCTGAACACTGAAGCTTTCTTT
cdr3_aa: CASSTGQLNTEAFF

d_call: TRBD1
cdr3_length: 14
clone_size: .
j_call: TRBJ2-3
v_call: TRBV6-2/TRBV6-3
cdr3_nt: TGTGCCAGCAGCGACAGGGGACCCACAGATACGCAGTATTTT
cdr3_aa: CASSDRGPTDTQYF

d_call: TRBD1
cdr3_length: 17
clone_size: .
j_call: TRBJ2-3
v_call: TRBV13
cdr3_nt: TGTGCCAGCAGCTTGCCTGCCGGGACAGGGATATCCGATACGCAGTATTTT
cdr3_aa: CASSLPAGTGISDTQYF

d_call: .
cdr3_length: 15
clone_size: .
j_call: TRBJ1-6
v_call: TRBV6-5
cdr3_nt: TGTGCCAGCAGTTACTCGGAGGTATCGAATTCACCCCTCCACTTT
cdr3_aa: CASSYSEVSNSPLHF

d_call: .
cdr3_length: 13
clone_size: .
j_call: TRBJ1-2
v_call: TRBV27
cdr3_nt: TGTGCCAGCAGTCTGGACAGTAGCTATGGCTACACCTTC
cdr3_aa: CASSLDSSYGYTF

d_call: .
cdr3_length: 11
clone_size: .
j_call: TRBJ1-1
v_call: TRBV2
cdr3_nt: TGTGCCAGCTGTATAATCGCTGAAGCTTTCTTT
cdr3_aa: CASCIIAEAFF

d_call: .
cdr3_length: 14
clone_size: .
j_call: TRBJ2-2
v_call: TRBV29-1
cdr3_nt: TGCAGCGTTGCCCCAAGGGGGTACACCGGGGAGCTGTTTTTT
cdr3_aa: CSVAPRGYTGELFF

d_call: .
cdr3_length: 15
clone_size: .
j_call: TRBJ1-5
v_call: TRBV23-1
cdr3_nt: TGCGCCAGCAGTATGCCACGGCAGGGTGGCCAGCCCCAGCATTTT
cdr3_aa: CASSMPRQGGQPQHF

d_call: TRBD1
cdr3_length: 19
clone_size: .
j_call: TRBJ1-3
v_call: TRBV9
cdr3_nt: TGTGCCAGCAGCCCTACCCCGGGACAGTCAGATTTCTCTGGAAACACCATATATTTT
cdr3_aa: CASSPTPGQSDFSGNTIYF

d_call: .
cdr3_length: 15
clone_size: .
j_call: TRBJ2-3
v_call: TRBV7-9
cdr3_nt: TGTGCCAGCAGCCCGTCAGGCGGGGGCACAGATACGCAGTATTTT
cdr3_aa: CASSPSGGGTDTQYF

d_call: TRBD1
cdr3_length: 15
clone_size: .
j_call: TRBJ1-2
v_call: TRBV6-5
cdr3_nt: TGTGCCAGCAGTCCCAATCCCACAGGGGGAGGGGGCTACACCTTC
cdr3_aa: CASSPNPTGGGGYTF

d_call: .
cdr3_length: 13
clone_size: .
j_call: TRBJ1-2
v_call: TRBV6-5
cdr3_nt: TGTGCCAGCAAACTTTACCTAGACTATGGCTACACCTTC
cdr3_aa: CASKLYLDYGYTF

d_call: TRBD1
cdr3_length: 14
clone_size: .
j_call: TRBJ2-7
v_call: TRBV30
cdr3_nt: TGTGCCTGGAGACCGGGACAGGTGAACTACGAGCAGTACTTC
cdr3_aa: CAWRPGQVNYEQYF

d_call: TRBD1
cdr3_length: 15
clone_size: few
j_call: TRBJ1-5
v_call: TRBV7-2
cdr3_nt: TGTGCCAGCAGCTACCGGACAGGGGGCGATCAGCCCCAGCATTTT
cdr3_aa: CASSYRTGGDQPQHF

d_call: .
cdr3_length: 15
clone_size: .
j_call: TRBJ2-2
v_call: TRBV7-2
cdr3_nt: TGTGCCAGCAGCCCTGAGAAAGTAGCCACCGGGGAGCTGTTTTTT
cdr3_aa: CASSPEKVATGELFF

d_call: TRBD1
cdr3_length: 15
clone_size: .
j_call: TRBJ1-1
v_call: TRBV5-1
cdr3_nt: TGCGCCAGCAGCCCAAGACAGGGCCGCGCCACTGAAGCTTTCTTT
cdr3_aa: CASSPRQGRATEAFF

d_call: .
cdr3_length: 12
clone_size: .
j_call: TRBJ2-1
v_call: TRBV7-2
cdr3_nt: TGTGCCAGCAGCACCCGTTCGGATGAGCAGTTCTTC
cdr3_aa: CASSTRSDEQFF

d_call: TRBD1
cdr3_length: 14
clone_size: .
j_call: TRBJ1-2
v_call: TRBV7-2
cdr3_nt: TGTGCCAGCAGCGCGCTACAGGGGAGAGATGGCTACACCTTC
cdr3_aa: CASSALQGRDGYTF

d_call: .
cdr3_length: 13
clone_size: .
j_call: TRBJ2-3
v_call: TRBV10-3
cdr3_nt: TGTGCCATCAGTGATCCAAAGGGGGATACGCAGTATTTT
cdr3_aa: CAISDPKGDTQYF